The 7 T cell receptor beta chains given below trace back to one sample, sequenced in a study of CD4 T cells in relation to SARS-CoV-2 and coronaviruses. The repertoire was sequenced with immunoSEQ multiplex PCR; TCRdb's copy has only in-frame clones and lacks some. Among about 60,000 clones listed, roughly nine tenths were seen once. The specimen was naive CD4+ T cells from PBMCs. Specified subset: naive CD4+ T cells isolated by negative enrichment. All receptors derive from an adult with COVID-19.

This clone was seen a handful of times. The chain is built from TRBV11-1 and TRBJ2-7, with D possibly TRBD2 on 5 matching bases. The CDR3 loop spans 15 amino acids. Trimming removed 1 base at V and 1 base at J, with 11 bases between. Germline V gene lookup returns CDR1 SGHAT and CDR2 FQDESV (reference sequence). CDR3 DNA sequence: TGTGCCAGCAGCTTAGAATTAGGAGGTTCCTACGAGCAGTACTTC. This gives the protein CASSLELGGSYEQYF.

This chain joins TRBV6-2 or TRBV6-3 and TRBJ1-5; D is unclear. Germline V CDR1 and CDR2: MNHEY, SVGEGT. V was shortened by 0 bases and J by 0 bases, with 9 bases between the two germline ends. The CDR3 covers 16 residues. The CDR3 region has the DNA TGTGCCAGCAGTTACTCGCGGCTTTATAGCAATCAGCCCCAGCATTTT. This gives the protein CASSYSRLYSNQPQHF.

The DNA for the CDR3 is TGTGCCAGCAGCCCCGAGCCGCGTAGAGAAAAACTGTTTTTT. Its protein is CASSPEPRREKLFF. This chain links TRBV28 with TRBJ1-4; no clear D gene. Trimming took off 6 bases at V and 8 bases at J, with 16 bases between the two ends. The CDR3 sequence is 14 residues long. Germline V gene lookup returns CDR1 MDHEN and CDR2 SYDVKM. Full variable domain (remainder filled in from reference TRBV28 and TRBJ1-4): DVKVTQSSRYLVKRTGEKVFLECVQDMDHENMFWYRQDPGLGLRLIYFSYDVKMKEKGDIPEGYSVSREKKERFSLILESASTNQTSMYLCASSPEPRREKLFFGSGTQLSVL.

The V call is TRBV5-1, the J call TRBJ2-7; D is uncertain. This CDR3 contains 14 residues. Trimming took off 1 base at V and 3 bases at J, with 11 bases between the two ends. CDR1 is SGHRS and CDR2 is YFSETQ in the germline V gene. CDR3 DNA: TGCGCCAGCAGCTTGCTAGGGAAATACTACGAGCAGTACTTC. Residues: CASSLLGKYYEQYF.

The chain joins TRBV13 to TRBJ2-5; TRBD2 might be the D (5 bases). The germline V and J ends were trimmed by 4 bases and 2 bases, with 17 bases remaining between them. The CDR3 totals 16 residues. Per germline, CDR1 PRHDT and CDR2 FYEKMQ (reference sequence). The CDR3 spells CASSSLRVFGQETQYF. The CDR3 region has the DNA TGTGCCAGCAGCTCGTTGAGGGTTTTTGGGCAAGAGACCCAGTACTTC. Full variable domain (rest looked up from reference TRBV13 and TRBJ2-5): AAGVIQSPRHLIKEKRETATLKCYPIPRHDTVYWYQQGPGQDPQFLISFYEKMQSDKGSIPDRFSAQQFSDYHSELNMSSLELGDSALYFCASSSLRVFGQETQYFGPGTRLLVL.

This rearrangement joins TRBV19 to TRBJ2-7; 10 bases line up with TRBD2. Looked up from germline, CDR1 is LNHDA and CDR2 is SQIVND (reference sequence). V gave up 3 bases and J gave up 3 bases; unmatched junction bases: 5. The CDR3 spans 15 residues. The chain's CDR3 is CASSILAGENYEQYF. The CDR3 DNA sequence: TGTGCCAGTAGTATTCTAGCGGGAGAGAACTACGAGCAGTACTTC. Full variable domain (rest looked up from reference TRBV19 and TRBJ2-7): DGGITQSPKYLFRKEGQNVTLSCEQNLNHDAMYWYRQDPGQGLRLIYYSQIVNDFQKGDIAEGYSVSREKKESFPLTVTSAQKNPTAFYLCASSILAGENYEQYFGPGTRLTVT.

This clone was found once. The chain recombines TRBV5-4 with TRBJ2-1, with a weak D call TRBD2 (5 bases). V was cut by 4 bases and J by 0 bases, with 14 bases left in between. The CDR3 runs to 16 residues. The germline V gene has CDR1 SGHNT and CDR2 YYREEE (reference sequence). CDR3 in DNA: TGTGCCAGCAGCCCAGAGCGGCGGAACTCCTACAATGAGCAGTTCTTC. Translating gives CASSPERRNSYNEQFF. The variable domain in full, with the rest retrieved from reference TRBV5-4 and TRBJ2-1, is ETGVTQSPTHLIKTRGQQVTLRCSSQSGHNTVSWYQQALGQGPQFIFQYYREEENGRGNFPPRFSGLQFPNYSSELNVNALELDDSALYLCASSPERRNSYNEQFFGPGTRLTVL.